The sequence of this TCR beta chain was determined in a study of blood T cell repertoires in COVID-19. Study-wide background: Acute and convalescent COVID-19 specimens originated in the United States, Italy and Spain. T cells, B-cell-depleted T cells, or PBMCs provided the cDNA or gDNA that served as material.

The Seattle patients joined while their infection was active and were tracked longitudinally afterward. Trimming stripped 0 bases from V and 5 bases from J, with 13 bases between. This CDR3 contains 15 residues. The germline V gene encodes CDR1 SGHTA and CDR2 FQGNSA. Per the original methods: Amplification of reference gene primers was used by the study to estimate nucleated cell counts. Here immunoSEQ multiplex PCR was the method, and the copy in TCRdb shows in-frame clones only, minus some. The V and J calls and clone size were taken over from that table, and D and trimming were inferred from the DNA. Of about 350,000 clones detected, approximately 89% appear once; the ten largest clones hold over 3.5%.

This chain connects TRBV7-2 to TRBJ2-5; weak D call: TRBD1 (6 bases). The sequenced material came from peripheral blood. This TCR came from a woman between 55 and 75 years old with COVID-19, enrolled during active disease. The CDR3 nucleotides read TGTGCCAGCAGCTTAGCTACAGGGAGAGAGGAGACCCAGTACTTC. Translated: CASSLATGREETQYF.